The sequence of this T cell receptor beta chain was determined in a study of shared clonotypes between healthy human individuals (dated by TCRdb to about 2020). Some background on the complete study: A couple of women and a few men aged 18 to 49 years were included in the cohort. For each donor, CD4 naive and CD4 memory were each run on three plates, CD8 naive on two plates, and CD8 memory on one plate. The study deeply sequenced blood TCR repertoires of about five healthy adults to estimate repertoire size and the extent of clonotype sharing between individuals. Libraries were prepared and TCR repertoires were sequenced by different laboratories using diverse techniques, in order to increase sequencing depth and limit assay-specific biases. Between about 0.9 and 10 billion PBMCs per donor were obtained by leukapheresis. Points the paper makes about the study in general: Incomplete sequencing was indicated by rarefaction of sorted-subset datasets, despite the large sequencing depth. Based on pairwise subsampling, the degree of clonotype sharing among donors was expected to be affected by sequencing depth. Because the study included a small number of donors, the genetic and exposure-history diversity represented was limited. Sampling was restricted to blood, and TCR repertoires in tissues likely differ from the TCR repertoires found in blood. Clonotypes shared by all four sorted-subset donors showed higher generation probabilities than non-shared clonotypes. Larger estimated clonotype richness was generally found for naive subsets than for memory subsets. About 5% of naive CD4, around 4% of naive CD8, roughly 2.4% of memory CD4, and approximately 0.4% of memory CD8 clonotypes were shared across a few donors.

Donors were healthy HIV-negative adults with no recently reported acute infections or vaccinations. Every donor was a Caucasian adult living in Nashville, Tennessee, USA. CD4+ T cells were enriched by magnetic negative selection; naive cells were then positively selected on CD45RA, and the negative fraction formed the memory subset. After blood collection by leukapheresis, PBMCs were isolated using Ficoll-Histopaque density gradient centrifugation and then cryopreserved in the vapor phase of liquid nitrogen. Analytical flow cytometry was used to check the purity and quantity of each magnetically sorted T cell population. From each sorted fraction, genomic DNA was isolated and quantified by UV absorbance on a Nanodrop 2000c. Details on this clone: It lacks a known antigen. No base-level quality is on record; no much larger clone is a single base apart.

The CDR3, from cysteine to phenylalanine, totals 13 residues. CDR3 DNA is the only sequence kept; it has 39 bases, read in frame from the first base. The germline V gene sets CDR1 to SGHVS and CDR2 to FNYEAQ. V ends up 5 bases short and J 4 bases short, with an unmatched junction base count of 5. TCR CDR3 regions were amplified from genomic DNA by multiplex PCR using the deep immunoSEQ assay. Extracted genomic DNA from each cell subset was spread evenly across all wells of several immunoSEQ 96-well plates, with each plate serving as a replicate. For sorted subsets, 200 to 250 ng of genomic DNA, equivalent to around 29,000 T cell genomes, went into each replicate PCR. The purified libraries were quantified using a Qubit 3.0 fluorometer, sized with a Bioanalyzer 2100, and then quantified again using the KAPA Library Quantification kit. Every immunoSEQ 96-well plate was sequenced on a separate single-read 150-cycle Illumina NextSeq 550 flow cell. Turning to the authors' computational methods: Because the immunoSEQ output held only junctional sequences and lacked quality scores, the filtering could not match the filtering applied to full-length reads. Sequences were annotated with PyIR, a Python wrapper for IgBLAST v1.9, using IMGT germline references to assign V/J genes and CDR3. Reads with weak V/J assignments (E-value above 1e-6), missing CDR3, stop codons, out-of-frame junctions, or ambiguous translated residues were removed. V3J clonotypes were defined as sequences sharing the same inferred V gene, J gene, and CDR3 amino acid sequence. The percentage overlap between two repertoires was calculated by dividing the number of shared unique clonotypes by the size of the smaller repertoire. Three approaches were used to assess repertoire richness: RTK rarefaction, the Chao1 estimator, and Recon v2.1 estimates of unobserved clonotypes. Generation probabilities for all TCRbeta clonotypes obtained by the gDNA method from a few donors were computed using OLGA. In TCRdb, the immuneACCESS table is reduced to in-frame sequences with V and J assigned. These tables do not hold every clone; where another copy was compared, an unresolved V gene accounts for under half, and the others remain unexplained. The DNA gave D and trimming, while V, J and clone size come from that table. Here the sample has over 2 million clones; 85% to 95% occur a single time. Of the sample, 0.3% to 0.4% is held by the ten largest clones.

The sequence is built from TRBV7-6 and TRBJ2-7, and 7 bases in between align with TRBD2. The sequence was collected from a man aged 18-30 years in good health. Some clones in this sample may be carry-over from other donors' samples. The sample consisted of naive CD4+ T cells from PBMCs. The label giving this sample's cell subset or site can be read as: CD45RA+ positively selected. The CDR3 has the sequence CASSRTRNYEQYF. The sequence in DNA is TGTGCCAGCAGCCGGACTAGGAATTACGAGCAGTACTTC.